This TCR beta chain came from a study of CD8 T cells in Susac syndrome (dated by TCRdb to between 2017 and 2020). For the study in its entirety: Repertoire sequencing was used to test whether CD8+ T cell activation and differentiation in Susac syndrome was antigen driven. CD8+ T cell repertoire clonality was compared between fewer than 13 healthy donors, some 14 Susac syndrome patients and roughly 15 multiple sclerosis patients.

On this clonotype itself: The clone's antigen remains unknown. Base quality data are lacking; no much larger clone is found one base away.

RNA was extracted with the RNeasy kit and about 0.45 to 1 ug was reverse transcribed using random hexamers. The immunoSEQ multiplex PCR assay, which covers 54 Vbeta and 13 Jbeta segments, was used to amplify TCR beta CDR3 regions. PCR amplification bias was corrected by using a synthetic template baseline for primer optimization and computational correction. In the authors' own workflow: Reads were annotated to V, D and J genes according to IMGT and were analyzed with immunoSEQ Analyzer, with only productive sequences retained. Clonality was calculated as one minus the Shannon entropy normalized by log2 of the number of productive unique sequences. For each patient and control, public and private clones were evaluated among the 100 most prevalent clones. Clones were defined as Susac-specific if absent from the healthy and MS cohorts, from 1052 published viral clones and from other ImmuneACCESS disease sequences. Using fastp trimming at Q25 and MiXCR clonotype assembly, TCRdb reanalyzed the public sequencing data and kept in-frame beta chains. For every CDR3 protein sequence, its rows merge into one entry that carries the most common genes and DNA. The V and J calls were determined by TCRdb, not by the authors. Across this sample there are hundreds of thousands of distinct CDR3 sequences, with about 91% seen only once. The ten top clones hold around 0.18% of the sample.

Peripheral blood CD8+ and CD4+ T cells from healthy donors, Susac syndrome patients and multiple sclerosis patients were profiled by high-throughput TCR beta sequencing. The multiple sclerosis controls were treatment-naive patients who had stable or active relapsing-remitting disease and met the revised McDonald criteria. CD8+ TEMRA cells were enriched by FACS, while bulk CD8+ and CD4+ T cells were purified by magnetic negative isolation. Blood was collected in EDTA tubes and processed within 24 hours, with PBMCs isolated through density gradient centrifugation. PBMCs intended for TCR sequencing were frozen in liquid nitrogen and were later thawed in a 37 degrees C water bath. The sorted or isolated CD4+, CD8+ and CD8+ TEMRA cells reached a purity of at least 90%. There are 14 amino acids in the CDR3, from cysteine to phenylalanine inclusive. The entry retains the CDR3 DNA only, 42 bases that are in frame from base 1. The germline V and J ends show losses of 5 bases and 1 base respectively, and no gene match explains 5 bases of the junction. CDR1 DFQATT and CDR2 SNEGSKA are derived from the germline V gene (reference sequence).

General study outcomes and caveats: The study acknowledged that relatively few individuals were included in the TCR sequencing and HLA analysis.

In this chain, TRBV20-1 is recombined with TRBJ2-5, and TRBD2 matches 9 of the central bases. The material sequenced was CD8+ T cells from PBMCs. This sequence was found in a human donor with multiple sclerosis. The CDR3 region has the sequence CSALAGELQETQYF. The sequenced DNA: TGCAGTGCTTTAGCGGGGGAGCTCCAAGAGACCCAGTACTTC.